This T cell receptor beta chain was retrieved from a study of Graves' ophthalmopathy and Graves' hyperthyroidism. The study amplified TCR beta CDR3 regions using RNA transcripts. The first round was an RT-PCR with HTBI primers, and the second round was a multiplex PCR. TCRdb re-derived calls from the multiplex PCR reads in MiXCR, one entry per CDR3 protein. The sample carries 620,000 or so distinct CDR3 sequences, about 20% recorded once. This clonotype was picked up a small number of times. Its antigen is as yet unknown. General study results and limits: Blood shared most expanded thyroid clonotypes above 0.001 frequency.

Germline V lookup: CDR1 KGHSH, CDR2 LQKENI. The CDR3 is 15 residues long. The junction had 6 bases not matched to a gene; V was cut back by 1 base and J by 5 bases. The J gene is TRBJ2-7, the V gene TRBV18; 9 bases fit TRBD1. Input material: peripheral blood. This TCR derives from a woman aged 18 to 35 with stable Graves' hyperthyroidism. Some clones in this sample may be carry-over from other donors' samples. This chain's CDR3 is CASSPQGTGLHEQYF. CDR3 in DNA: TGTGCCAGCTCACCACAAGGGACAGGGCTCCACGAGCAGTACTTC.